The 29 T cell receptor beta chains listed next were all sequenced from one sample in a study of blood T cell repertoires in COVID-19. Clones were sequenced by immunoSEQ multiplex PCR, and TCRdb holds only the in-frame ones, with some missing. The sample includes roughly 160,000 clones, approximately 86% of them seen just once. Material for sequencing was PBMCs or T cells enriched from blood (not recorded which). Receptors were obtained from a man between 60 and 70 years old who had recovered from COVID-19.

This chain connects TRBV29-1 to TRBJ1-2; tentative D call: TRBD1 (5 bases). The CDR3 extends over 14 amino acids. V was clipped by 6 bases and J by 4 bases, with 18 bases between them. Germline V lookup: CDR1 SQVTM, CDR2 ANQGSEA. The CDR3 nucleotides are TGCAGCGTCCCCGCGTTGGGGGGAGCCTATGGCTACACCTTC. Translation gives CSVPALGGAYGYTF. The full variable domain, rest sourced from reference TRBV29-1 and TRBJ1-2, is SAVISQKPSRDICQRGTSLTIQCQVDSQVTMMFWYRQQPGQSLTLIATANQGSEATYESGFVIDKFPISRPNLTFSTLTVSNMSPEDSSIYLCSVPALGGAYGYTFGSGTRLTVV.

The chain carries TRBV3-1 (or the pseudogene TRBV3-2) and TRBJ1-2, with D tentatively TRBD1 (6 bases). CDR3 length equals 13 residues. The V gene lost 3 bases and the J gene lost 7 bases, with 12 bases spanning the gap. From germline, CDR1 is LGHDT and CDR2 YNNKEL (reference sequence). The CDR3 DNA sequence: TGTGCCAGCAGCCAGGCCTACAGGGTTGGCTACACCTTC. Protein product: CASSQAYRVGYTF.

CDR3 DNA sequence: TGTGCCTGGAGTGTACAGGGATACACCATATATTTT. It is translated as CAWSVQGYTIYF. The V call is TRBV30, the J call TRBJ1-3, with D tentatively TRBD1 (6 bases). V was shortened by 0 bases and J by 8 bases, with 8 bases between the two germline ends. CDR1 is GTSNPN, CDR2 SVGIG, per germline (reference sequence). CDR3 length: 12 residues.

V and J are TRBV10-3 and TRBJ2-7; D is ambiguous. The V gene's germline CDR1 is ENHRY and CDR2 SYGVKD. The CDR3 extends over 12 amino acids. Trimming stripped 4 bases from V and 1 base from J, with 5 bases between. CDR3 sequence (DNA): TGTGCCATCAGTGCCAGGTCCTACGAGCAGTACTTC. Protein product: CAISARSYEQYF.

The chain combines TRBV5-1 with TRBJ2-3, with unresolved D. V was cut by 5 bases and J by 6 bases, with 19 bases left in between. This CDR3 region has 15 residues. Germline V gene lookup returns CDR1 SGHRS and CDR2 YFSETQ. In nucleotides, the CDR3 is TGCGCCAGCAGTCCCCGACCGGGTCCACGGGATACGCAGTATTTT. Amino acids: CASSPRPGPRDTQYF.

The rearrangement links TRBV18 to TRBJ1-1; tentatively, D is TRBD1 (5 bases). Per the germline V gene, CDR1 is KGHSH and CDR2 is LQKENI. V was trimmed by 0 bases and J by 0 bases, leaving 8 bases between them. The CDR3 has 15 residues. The CDR3, as DNA: TGTGCCAGCTCACCACCGCGGGGCATGAACACTGAAGCTTTCTTT. Translated: CASSPPRGMNTEAFF.

Notes on this clone: One junction end disagrees with the germline gene, perhaps due to a read error. The V and J genes are TRBV6-4 and TRBJ2-7; TRBD2 agrees at 9 bases. Germline CDR1 and CDR2: MRHNA and SNTAGT. CDR3 length: 15 amino acids. CDR3 in DNA: TGTGCCAGCAGTCTTAGCGGGAGCTCCTCCGACGAGCAGTACTTC. Translated: CASSLSGSSSDEQYF.

In DNA, the CDR3 is TGTGCCATCAGCCAAAATGAAAAACTGTTTTTT. This sequence encodes CAISQNEKLFF. This chain uses TRBV10-3 with TRBJ1-4; D ambiguous. Trimming left V 6 bases short and J 5 bases short, with 4 bases between. The CDR3 has 11 residues. The germline V gene encodes CDR1 ENHRY and CDR2 SYGVKD.

The CDR3 DNA reads TGTGCCAGCAGCTTGCGAGGGATTATTCAGTACTTC. Amino acids: CASSLRGIIQYF. The rearrangement uses TRBV5-6 and TRBJ2-5; TRBD2 might be the D (5 bases). Trimming removed 1 base from V and 11 bases from J, with 12 bases in between. The CDR3 runs 12 residues. Germline loops: CDR1 SGHDT, CDR2 YYEEEE.

This chain connects TRBV20-1 to TRBJ2-5; 8 bases are a match to TRBD1. Per the germline V gene, CDR1 is DFQATT and CDR2 is SNEGSKA (reference sequence). CDR3 length: 13 amino acids. V shed 3 bases, J shed 4 bases, and the junction held 4 bases outside the gene matches. As DNA, the CDR3 is TGCAGTGCTAGTGACAGGGGTGGAGAGACCCAGTACTTC. Translating it yields CSASDRGGETQYF.

The chain recombines TRBV27 with TRBJ2-7, with TRBD2 matching over 11 bases. The CDR3 loop spans 14 amino acids. Trimming cost V 5 bases and J 7 bases; bases outside gene matches: 7. The germline V gene has CDR1 MNHEY and CDR2 SMNVEV (reference sequence). CDR3 sequence reads: CASSPLAGGGEQYF. Here the CDR3 DNA reads TGTGCCAGCAGTCCTTTAGCGGGAGGGGGGGAGCAGTACTTC.

The sample holds one count of this clone. CDR3 coding DNA: TGTGCCAGCAGTGAAGCAAGGGGGCGAGGGAGCAATCAGCCCCAGCATTTT. Translation gives CASSEARGRGSNQPQHF. This chain connects TRBV2 to TRBJ1-5; 7 nucleotides align to TRBD1. The J segment lost 1 base and the V segment lost 0 bases, leaving 6 bases of the junction unmatched. Per germline, CDR1 SNHLY and CDR2 FYNNEI. This CDR3 comprises 17 residues.

The table lists this clone with a count of one. The chain joins TRBV5-1 to TRBJ1-1, with TRBD1 as a possible D gene (6 bases). Germline V lookup: CDR1 SGHRS, CDR2 YFSETQ. The germline V and J ends were trimmed by 0 bases and 3 bases, with 12 bases remaining between them. The CDR3 consists of 15 residues. CDR3 residues: CASSLVAGAHTEAFF. The CDR3 bases are TGCGCCAGCAGCTTGGTCGCAGGGGCGCACACTGAAGCTTTCTTT.

V and J are TRBV20-1 and TRBJ2-2; the D gene is possibly TRBD1 (6 bases). The germline V and J ends were trimmed by 3 bases and 5 bases, with 10 bases remaining between them. This CDR3 region has 13 residues. CDR1 is DFQATT and CDR2 is SNEGSKA in the germline V gene (reference sequence). CDR3 sequence reads: CSASTGWTGELFF. DNA for the CDR3: TGCAGTGCTAGTACAGGGTGGACCGGGGAGCTGTTTTTT.

This chain connects TRBV10-2 to TRBJ2-7; 7 bases line up with TRBD2. Per the germline V gene, CDR1 is WSHSY and CDR2 is SAAADI. With 6 bases clipped from V and 2 bases from J, the junction kept 7 bases outside the gene matches. This CDR3 has 14 residues. The CDR3 spells CASREGGSAYEQYF. CDR3 bases: TGCGCCAGCAGGGAGGGAGGGAGCGCCTACGAGCAGTACTTC.

The chain employs TRBV28 and TRBJ2-7, with 14 bases that match TRBD2. This CDR3 is 17 amino acids long. Germline CDR1 is MDHEN and CDR2 is SYDVKM. The V segment lost 2 bases and the J segment 2 bases; nucleotides outside the gene matches: 5. CDR3 sequence (DNA): TGTGCCAGCAGTTTAAGGACGACTAGCGGGAGGGCCTACGAGCAGTACTTC. This gives the protein CASSLRTTSGRAYEQYF.

This chain joins TRBV28 and TRBJ2-7; possibly TRBD1 for D (6 bases). This CDR3 is 13 amino acids long. Germline assignment: CDR1 MDHEN and CDR2 SYDVKM. Between the trimmed V and J ends, which lost 6 bases and 4 bases, there was a span of 13 bases. In DNA form, the CDR3 reads TGTGCCAGCAGCCGTGGTCAGGGGTACGAGCAGTACTTC. Amino acid sequence: CASSRGQGYEQYF.

The rearrangement joins TRBV20-1 to TRBJ1-2, with 7 bases that match TRBD1. Trimming at V came to 3 bases and at J to 5 bases, leaving 9 bases not matched to a gene. The germline gives CDR1 DFQATT, CDR2 SNEGSKA (reference sequence). The length of the CDR3 is 14 residues. The CDR3 region is CSASSSGRGYGYTF. In DNA form, the CDR3 reads TGCAGTGCTAGTTCGTCGGGCAGGGGGTATGGCTACACCTTC.

This clone was recorded only once. The chain recombines TRBV7-8 with TRBJ1-1, with no clear D. Trimming took 6 bases from V and 1 from J, leaving 9 bases between them. The CDR3 consists of 13 residues. CDR1 and CDR2 (germline): SGHVS, FQNEAQ. The DNA for the CDR3 is TGTGCCAGCAGAGCCACAGAGAACACTGAAGCTTTCTTT. Amino acids: CASRATENTEAFF.

The chain recombines TRBV11-2 with TRBJ2-4; perhaps TRBD1 as D (6 bases). Trimming left V 5 bases short and J 10 bases short, with 18 bases between. The CDR3 runs to 14 residues. The germline V gene has CDR1 SGHAT and CDR2 FQNNGV. The CDR3 bases are TGTGCCAGCAGCCTTAACATGGACAGACCTATTCAGTACTTC. This codes for CASSLNMDRPIQYF. Full variable domain (outside the CDR3, taken from reference TRBV11-2 and TRBJ2-4): EAGVAQSPRYKIIEKRQSVAFWCNPISGHATLYWYQQILGQGPKLLIQFQNNGVVDDSQLPKDRFSAERLKGVDSTLKIQPAKLEDSAVYLCASSLNMDRPIQYFGAGTRLSVL.

DNA of the CDR3: TGTGCCATCAGTGGACGGGACAGGCGCTCCTACGAGCAGTACTTC. Translating it yields CAISGRDRRSYEQYF. The gene calls are TRBV10-3 and TRBJ2-7; 8 positions agree with TRBD1. Germline CDR1 is ENHRY and CDR2 is SYGVKD. The ends lost 4 bases at V and 0 bases at J; junction bases unmatched: 5. The CDR3 loop spans 15 amino acids.

The chain uses TRBV11-1 and TRBJ1-2; D perhaps matches TRBD1 (5 bases). The germline gives CDR1 SGHAT, CDR2 FQDESV (reference sequence). The CDR3 consists of 12 residues. Trimming removed 4 bases from V and 7 bases from J, with 10 bases in between. CDR3 in DNA: TGTGCCAGCAGCTGGCGGGGCTCTGGCTACACCTTC. This codes for CASSWRGSGYTF.

CDR3 region: CATIPGINQPQHF. CDR3 DNA: TGTGCCACCATACCAGGGATCAATCAGCCCCAGCATTTT. V usage is TRBV28 and J usage is TRBJ1-5, with D perhaps matching TRBD1 (5 bases). Germline values: CDR1 MDHEN, CDR2 SYDVKM. Deletions cut 10 bases from V and 3 bases from J, with 13 bases between. CDR3 length: 13 amino acids.

The chain uses TRBV9 and TRBJ1-5; no definite D call. This CDR3 is built from 15 residues. The V and J ends lost 1 base and 0 bases respectively, with 8 bases between them. Germline V gene data show CDR1 as SGDLS and CDR2 as YYNGEE. The CDR3 loop reads CASSVNADSNQPQHF. In DNA form, the CDR3 reads TGTGCCAGCAGCGTAAATGCAGATAGCAATCAGCCCCAGCATTTT.

V is TRBV12-3 or TRBV12-4 and J is TRBJ1-6; weak D call: TRBD1 (6 bases). With 6 bases removed from V and 15 bases from J, the gap between germline ends came to 12 bases. This CDR3 contains 11 residues. CDR3 protein: CASSFDRHLHF. DNA for the CDR3: TGTGCCAGCAGCTTTGACAGGCACCTCCACTTT.

The CDR3 region is CASSGHGYEQYF. In nucleotides, the CDR3 is TGTGCCAGCAGCGGACACGGGTACGAGCAGTACTTC. The chain has TRBV5-5 and TRBJ2-7; perhaps TRBD1 as D (5 bases). Trimming left V 4 bases short and J 4 bases short, with 9 bases between. From germline, CDR1 is SGHKS and CDR2 YYEKEE (reference sequence). This CDR3 comprises 12 residues. Using reference TRBV5-5 and TRBJ2-7 for the parts outside the CDR3, the full variable domain is DAGVTQSPTHLIKTRGQQVTLRCSPISGHKSVSWYQQVLGQGPQFIFQYYEKEERGRGNFPDRFSARQFPNYSSELNVNALLLGDSALYLCASSGHGYEQYFGPGTRLTVT.

The chain combines TRBV11-1 with TRBJ1-1; 7 positions match TRBD1. J was trimmed by 0 bases and V by 0 bases; bases with no gene match: 10. The CDR3 has 18 amino acids. The germline gives CDR1 SGHAT, CDR2 FQDESV (reference sequence). As DNA, the CDR3 is TGTGCCAGCAGCTTAGCGGACGGGACAGTTAAACTGAACACTGAAGCTTTCTTT. Its protein product is CASSLADGTVKLNTEAFF.

V gene TRBV19 combines with J gene TRBJ2-2; D ambiguous. Germline V gene sequence: CDR1 LNHDA, CDR2 SQIVND (reference sequence). This CDR3 spans 13 amino acids. V gave up 7 bases and J gave up 10 bases, with 16 bases separating them. Here the CDR3 reads CASTSSRPVELFF. In nucleotides, the CDR3 is TGTGCCAGTACGAGTAGCCGCCCGGTGGAGCTGTTTTTT.

This clone was seen a handful of times. The chain couples TRBV12-3 or TRBV12-4 to TRBJ2-5, with TRBD1 as a possible D gene (5 bases). V shed 2 bases and J shed 5 bases, with 9 bases lying between them. The CDR3 has 13 residues. The CDR3 nucleotides read TGTGCCAGCAGTTTATCAGGGTTGGAGACCCAGTACTTC. Translated: CASSLSGLETQYF.